Detailed here is one T cell receptor (beta chain). Its antigen is currently unknown. This record belongs to a study of cytomegalovirus exposure and HLA in healthy donors. Study-wide findings and caveats: That first-cohort TCR clusters tended to co-occur in the 90 to 150 validation repertoires was found in a later analysis.

This CDR3 contains 13 residues. Germline CDR1 and CDR2: SGHVS and FNYEAQ. V shed 1 base and J shed 0 bases, with 4 bases lying between them. The table came from immunoSEQ multiplex PCR; TCRdb's copy has only in-frame clones and leaves some out. The sample holds some 100,000 clones; roughly 86% are singletons and the top ten take roughly 5.3%. This chain uses TRBV7-6 with TRBJ2-7, with D unclear. The clonotype was recovered from a man younger than 35 in good health and CMV-seronegative. The sequenced sample was PBMCs. The CDR3 sequence is CASSLVSSYEQYF. CDR3 nucleotides: TGTGCCAGCAGCTTAGTTAGCTCCTACGAGCAGTACTTC.